The 2 T cell receptor beta chains given below trace back to one sample, sequenced in a study of blood T cell repertoires in COVID-19. Only in-frame clones appear in the TCRdb table, and some are missing; sequencing was by immunoSEQ multiplex PCR. The sample lists under 110,000 clones; over 55% were seen once. The sample consisted of peripheral blood. These receptors were collected from a human donor with acute or convalescent COVID-19. The donor label of this sample is uncertain.

This chain connects TRBV19 to TRBJ1-5; possible D gene TRBD1, 5 bases. Germline-derived CDR1 and CDR2 are LNHDA and SQIVND (reference sequence). Trimming shortened V by 5 bases and J by 5 bases, and 13 bases separated the two germline ends. The CDR3 contains 14 residues. The CDR3 DNA follows: TGTGCCAGTAGTTCGGACATCTCTGATCAGCCCCAGCATTTT. The encoded protein is CASSSDISDQPQHF.

The gene calls are TRBV3-1 (or the pseudogene TRBV3-2) and TRBJ2-1, with TRBD2 matching over 15 bases. This CDR3 is built from 17 residues. Losses at the gene ends were 3 bases for V and 8 bases for J; bases not matched to a gene: 8. Germline CDR1 LGHDT, CDR2 YNNKEL (reference sequence). Written as DNA, the CDR3 is TGTGCCAGCAGCCATCCCGGGACTAGCGGGGGGATCGATGAGCAGTTCTTC. It specifies CASSHPGTSGGIDEQFF.